One T cell receptor (beta chain) is described in this entry. Different DNA sequences within this sample yield the same CDR3. Germline lookup yields CDR1 SGHRS and CDR2 YFSETQ. The V end lost 0 bases, the J end lost 4 bases, and 7 bases lay between the germline ends. The CDR3 is 13 residues long. The sample belongs to a study of shared clonotypes between healthy human individuals. Assay used: immunoSEQ multiplex PCR; TCRdb lists only in-frame clones, some missing. The repertoire includes approximately 980,000 clones, 76% of them detected once, and approximately 1.5% sits in the top ten. The V call is TRBV5-1, the J call TRBJ2-5; D call uncertain. The sequence derives from a young man in good health. Input material: memory CD4+ T cells sorted from blood. Subset in this sample: CD45RA-negative fraction. The DNA for the CDR3 is TGCGCCAGCAGCTTGGGGGGTGGAGAGACCCAGTACTTC. Its translation is CASSLGGGETQYF.